This TCR beta chain comes out of a study of OX40 agonist ivuxolimab in advanced cancers. Study-level background: The drug used for patients, ivuxolimab, was an agonistic anti-OX40 (CD134) antibody. Subjects had a mean age of around 60 years, with a range of roughly 23 to 80; more than 75% were male. Ivuxolimab doses were 0.01, 0.1, 0.3, 1.5, 3 or 10 mg/kg every 2 weeks.

TCRdb's copy holds only in-frame clones and misses some; the assay was immunoSEQ multiplex PCR. The sample gives roughly 50,000 clones, about 82% of which show up once; 0.8% to 1% is in the top ten. This TCR was sampled from an adult with an advanced solid tumor such as melanoma, head and neck, liver or kidney cancer. This material consisted of CD4+ or CD8+ T cells sorted from blood, taken in a trial of the OX40 agonist ivuxolimab.

The CDR3 reads CASSVFWGDSPLHF. The DNA for the CDR3 is TGTGCCAGCAGCGTATTCTGGGGGGATTCACCCCTCCACTTT. This chain connects TRBV9 to TRBJ1-6; the D gene is possibly TRBD1 (5 bases). V was clipped by 1 base and J by 8 bases, with 10 bases between them. This CDR3 contains 14 residues. Germline CDR1 SGDLS, CDR2 YYNGEE.